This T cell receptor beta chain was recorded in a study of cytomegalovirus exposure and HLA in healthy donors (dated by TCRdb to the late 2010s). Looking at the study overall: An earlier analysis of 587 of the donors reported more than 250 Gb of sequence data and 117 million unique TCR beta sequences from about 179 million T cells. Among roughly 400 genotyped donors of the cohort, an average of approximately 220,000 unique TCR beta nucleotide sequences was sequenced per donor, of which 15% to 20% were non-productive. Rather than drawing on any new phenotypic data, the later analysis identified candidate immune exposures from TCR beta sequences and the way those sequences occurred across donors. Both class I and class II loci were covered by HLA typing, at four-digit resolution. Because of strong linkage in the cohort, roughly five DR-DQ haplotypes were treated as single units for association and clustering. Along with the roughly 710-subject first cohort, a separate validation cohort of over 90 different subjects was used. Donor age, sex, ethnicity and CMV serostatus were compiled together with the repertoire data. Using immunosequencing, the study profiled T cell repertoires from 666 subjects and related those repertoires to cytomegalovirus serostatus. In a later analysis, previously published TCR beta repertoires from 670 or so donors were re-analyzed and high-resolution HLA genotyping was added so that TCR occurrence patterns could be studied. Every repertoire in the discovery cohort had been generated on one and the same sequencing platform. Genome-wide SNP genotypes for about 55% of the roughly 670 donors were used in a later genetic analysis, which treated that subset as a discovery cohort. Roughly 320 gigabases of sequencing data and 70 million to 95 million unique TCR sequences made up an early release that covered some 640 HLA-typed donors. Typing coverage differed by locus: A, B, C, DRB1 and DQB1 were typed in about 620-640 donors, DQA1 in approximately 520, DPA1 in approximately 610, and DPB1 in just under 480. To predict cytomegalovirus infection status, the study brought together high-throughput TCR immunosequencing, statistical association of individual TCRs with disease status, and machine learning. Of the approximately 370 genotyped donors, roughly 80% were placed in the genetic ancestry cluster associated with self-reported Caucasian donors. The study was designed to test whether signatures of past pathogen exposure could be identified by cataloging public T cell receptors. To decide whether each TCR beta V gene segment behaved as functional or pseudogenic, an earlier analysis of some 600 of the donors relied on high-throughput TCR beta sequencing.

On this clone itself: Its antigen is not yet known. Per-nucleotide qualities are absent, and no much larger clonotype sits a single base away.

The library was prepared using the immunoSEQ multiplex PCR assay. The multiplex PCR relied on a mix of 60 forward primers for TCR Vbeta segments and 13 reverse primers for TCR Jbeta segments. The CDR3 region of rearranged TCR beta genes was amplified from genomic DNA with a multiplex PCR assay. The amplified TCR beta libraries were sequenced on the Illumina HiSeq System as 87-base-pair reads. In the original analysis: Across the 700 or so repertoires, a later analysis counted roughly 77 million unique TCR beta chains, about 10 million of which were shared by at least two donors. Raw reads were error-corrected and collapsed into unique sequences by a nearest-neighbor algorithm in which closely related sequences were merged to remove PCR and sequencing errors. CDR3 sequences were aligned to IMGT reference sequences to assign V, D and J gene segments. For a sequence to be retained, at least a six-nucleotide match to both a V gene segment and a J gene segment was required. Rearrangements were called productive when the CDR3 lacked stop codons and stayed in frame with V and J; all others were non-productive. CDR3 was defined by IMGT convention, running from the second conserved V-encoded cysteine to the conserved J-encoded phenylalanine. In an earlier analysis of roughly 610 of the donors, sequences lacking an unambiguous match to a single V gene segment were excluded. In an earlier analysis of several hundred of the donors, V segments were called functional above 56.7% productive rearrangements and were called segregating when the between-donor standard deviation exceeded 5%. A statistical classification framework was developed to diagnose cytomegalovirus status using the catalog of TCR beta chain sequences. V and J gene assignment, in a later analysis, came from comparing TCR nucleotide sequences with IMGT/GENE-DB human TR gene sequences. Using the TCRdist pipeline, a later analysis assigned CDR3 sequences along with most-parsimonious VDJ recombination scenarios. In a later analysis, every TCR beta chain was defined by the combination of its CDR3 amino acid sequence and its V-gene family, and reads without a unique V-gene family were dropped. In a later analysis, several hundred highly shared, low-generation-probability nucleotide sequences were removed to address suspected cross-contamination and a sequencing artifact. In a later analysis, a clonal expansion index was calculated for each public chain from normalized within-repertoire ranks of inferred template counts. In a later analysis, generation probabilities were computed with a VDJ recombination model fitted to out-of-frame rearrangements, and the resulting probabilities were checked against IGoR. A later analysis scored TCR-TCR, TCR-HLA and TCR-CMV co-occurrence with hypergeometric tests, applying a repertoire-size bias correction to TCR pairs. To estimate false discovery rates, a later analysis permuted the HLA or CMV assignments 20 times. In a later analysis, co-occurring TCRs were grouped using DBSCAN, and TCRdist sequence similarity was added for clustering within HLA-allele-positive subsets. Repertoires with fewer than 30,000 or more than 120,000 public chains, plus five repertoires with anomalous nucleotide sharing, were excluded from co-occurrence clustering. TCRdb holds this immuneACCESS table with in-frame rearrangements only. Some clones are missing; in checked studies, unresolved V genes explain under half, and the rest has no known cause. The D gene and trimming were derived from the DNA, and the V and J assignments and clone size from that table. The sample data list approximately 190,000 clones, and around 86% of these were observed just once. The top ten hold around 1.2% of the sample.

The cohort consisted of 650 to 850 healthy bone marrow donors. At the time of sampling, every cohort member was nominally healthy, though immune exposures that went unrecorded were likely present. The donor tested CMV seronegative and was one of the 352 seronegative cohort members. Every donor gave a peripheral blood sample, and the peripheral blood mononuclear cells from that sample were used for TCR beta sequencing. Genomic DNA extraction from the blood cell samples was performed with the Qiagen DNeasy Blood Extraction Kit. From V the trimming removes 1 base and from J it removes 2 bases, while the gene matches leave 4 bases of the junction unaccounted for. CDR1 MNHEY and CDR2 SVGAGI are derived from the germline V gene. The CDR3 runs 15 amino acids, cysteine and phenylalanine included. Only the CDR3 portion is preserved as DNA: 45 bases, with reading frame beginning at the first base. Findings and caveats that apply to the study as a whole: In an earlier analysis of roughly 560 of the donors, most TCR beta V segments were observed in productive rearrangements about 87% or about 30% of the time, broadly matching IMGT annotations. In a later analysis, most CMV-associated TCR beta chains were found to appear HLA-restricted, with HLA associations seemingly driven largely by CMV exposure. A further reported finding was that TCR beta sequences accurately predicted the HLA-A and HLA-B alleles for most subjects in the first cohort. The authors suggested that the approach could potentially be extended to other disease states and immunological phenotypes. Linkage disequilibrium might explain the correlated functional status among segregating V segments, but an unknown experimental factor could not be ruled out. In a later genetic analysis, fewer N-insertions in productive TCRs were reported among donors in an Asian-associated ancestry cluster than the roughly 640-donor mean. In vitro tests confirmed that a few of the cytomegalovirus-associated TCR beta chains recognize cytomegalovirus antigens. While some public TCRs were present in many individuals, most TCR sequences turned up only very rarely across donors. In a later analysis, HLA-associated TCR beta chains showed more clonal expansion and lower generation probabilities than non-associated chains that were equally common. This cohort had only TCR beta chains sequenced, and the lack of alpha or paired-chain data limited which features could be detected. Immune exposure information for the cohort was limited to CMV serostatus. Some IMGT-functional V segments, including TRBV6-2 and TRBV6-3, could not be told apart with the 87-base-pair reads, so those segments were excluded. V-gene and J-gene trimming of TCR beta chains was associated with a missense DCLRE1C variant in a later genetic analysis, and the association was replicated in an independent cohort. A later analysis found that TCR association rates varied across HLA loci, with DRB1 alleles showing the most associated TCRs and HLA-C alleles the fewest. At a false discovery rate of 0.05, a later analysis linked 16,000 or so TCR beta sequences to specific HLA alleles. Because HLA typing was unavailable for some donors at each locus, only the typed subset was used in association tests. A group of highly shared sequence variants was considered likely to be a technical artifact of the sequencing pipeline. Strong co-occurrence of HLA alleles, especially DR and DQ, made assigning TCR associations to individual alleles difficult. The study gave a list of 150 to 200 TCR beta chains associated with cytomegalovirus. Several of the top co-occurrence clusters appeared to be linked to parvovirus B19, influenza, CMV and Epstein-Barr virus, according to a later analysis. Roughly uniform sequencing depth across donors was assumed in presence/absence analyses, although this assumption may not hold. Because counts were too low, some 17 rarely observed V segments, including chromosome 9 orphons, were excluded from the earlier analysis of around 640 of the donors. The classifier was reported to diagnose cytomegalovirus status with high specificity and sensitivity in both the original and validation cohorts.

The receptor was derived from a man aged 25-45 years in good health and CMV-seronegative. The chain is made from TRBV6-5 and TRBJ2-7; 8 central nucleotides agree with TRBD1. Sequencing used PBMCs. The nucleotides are TGTGCCAGCAGTTACTTGGGGACAGGTCCCTACGAGCAGTACTTC. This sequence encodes CASSYLGTGPYEQYF.